A selection of T cell receptor beta chains follows, all from one sample in a study of blood T cell repertoires in COVID-19. Produced via immunoSEQ multiplex PCR; TCRdb's table is partial and in-frame only. In the table there are roughly 500,000 clones, roughly 87% of which are singletons. Sequencing input: peripheral blood. The receptor source for this set is a man aged 18 to 30 with COVID-19, enrolled during active disease. CDR3s include the opening cysteine and the closing phenylalanine or tryptophan. D genes are given only for firm matches. Only some rows state a clone size, as once, few, many or a class for expanded clones.

j_call v_call clone_size d_call cdr3_nt cdr3_aa
TRBJ1-5 TRBV18 . . TGTGCCAGCTCACCTGAACAGGGTTTAAGCAATCAGCCCCAGCATTTT CASSPEQGLSNQPQHF
TRBJ1-2 TRBV19 . . TGTGCCAGTATTGACCCAGGCCTTAACTATGGCTACACCTTC CASIDPGLNYGYTF
TRBJ2-5 TRBV7-7 once . TGTGCCAGCAGCTTATACCTTAGCGCGCAAGAGACCCAGTACTTC CASSLYLSAQETQYF
TRBJ1-1 TRBV11-3 . TRBD1 TGTGCCAGCAGCCACGGGACAGCCATGAACACTGAAGCTTTCTTT CASSHGTAMNTEAFF
TRBJ1-5 TRBV5-5 . . TGTGCCAGCAGCTTGACAGGCAATCAGCCCCAGCATTTT CASSLTGNQPQHF
TRBJ2-2 TRBV19 . . TGTGCCAGTAGTATCACAGCCGGGGAGCTGTTTTTT CASSITAGELFF
TRBJ1-1 TRBV7-2 . TRBD1 TGTGCCAGCAGCTTAGTGCTTATAGGGGGCGACACTGAAGCTTTCTTT CASSLVLIGGDTEAFF
TRBJ2-3 TRBV13 . TRBD2 TGTGCCAGCACGGAAGGGAGGGTTTTCACAGATACGCAGTATTTT CASTEGRVFTDTQYF
TRBJ2-3 TRBV7-2 . . TGTGCCAGCAGTTTGGGCCCGTCTGGGGATACGCAGTATTTT CASSLGPSGDTQYF
TRBJ1-2 TRBV12-3/TRBV12-4 . . TGTGCCAGCAGTTTGGGGAGAGGCGGAGGCTACACCTTC CASSLGRGGGYTF
TRBJ1-2 TRBV24-1 . . TGTGCCACCAGTGACAGGGAGGACTATGGCTACACCTTC CATSDREDYGYTF
TRBJ1-2 TRBV4-2 few . TGTGCCAGCAGCCAAGAGCGATACGAGGGCCCCCTTGGCTACACCTTC CASSQERYEGPLGYTF
TRBJ1-2 TRBV7-9 . TRBD1 TGTGCCAGCAGCCACTGGACAGGGACTAACTATGGCTACACCTTC CASSHWTGTNYGYTF